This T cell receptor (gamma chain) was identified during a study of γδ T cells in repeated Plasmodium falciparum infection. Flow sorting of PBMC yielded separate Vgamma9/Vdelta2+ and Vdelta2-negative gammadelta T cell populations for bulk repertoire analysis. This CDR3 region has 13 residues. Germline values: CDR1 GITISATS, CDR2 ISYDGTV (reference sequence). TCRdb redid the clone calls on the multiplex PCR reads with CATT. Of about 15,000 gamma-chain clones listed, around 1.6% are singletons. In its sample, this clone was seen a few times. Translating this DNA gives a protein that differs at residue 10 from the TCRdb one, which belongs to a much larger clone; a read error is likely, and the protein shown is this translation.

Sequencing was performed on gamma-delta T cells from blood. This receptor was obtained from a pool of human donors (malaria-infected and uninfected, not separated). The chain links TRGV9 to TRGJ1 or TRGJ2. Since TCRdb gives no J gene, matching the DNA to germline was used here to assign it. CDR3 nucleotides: TGTGCCTTGTGGGAGCTCAATTATTATAGGAAACTCTTT. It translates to CALWELNYYRKLF.